This TCR beta chain emerged from a study of T cell changes during pregnancy in multiple sclerosis. Clones were read by immunoSEQ multiplex PCR, and TCRdb kept only the in-frame ones, dropping some. This table holds about 79,000 clones, 85% to 95% found once. CDR1 SQVTM and CDR2 ANQGSEA come from the germline V gene. V lost 8 bases, J lost 4 bases, and 14 bases lay in between. The CDR3 consists of 12 residues. Material: CD4+ T cells from peripheral blood mononuclear cells, obtained in the second trimester of pregnancy. The origin of this receptor is a female donor with multiple sclerosis, enrolled in a pregnancy study. J is TRBJ1-2 and V is TRBV29-1, with D tentatively TRBD1 (5 bases). The CDR3 DNA sequence: TGCAGCCCCCCGGCGGGGGGCTATGGCTACACCTTC. Protein sequence: CSPPAGGYGYTF.